These 9 T cell receptor beta chains came from one sample sequenced in a study of T-cell memory formation after mild COVID-19 (dated by TCRdb to about 2021). Library prep was done by 5' RACE. The reads were generated on an Illumina NovaSeq 6000. TCRdb trimmed public reads at Q25 via fastp, called clones via MiXCR and kept in-frame beta chains. Every entry covers one CDR3 protein and lists the most common genes and DNA from its rows. The sample table contains approximately 260,000 distinct CDR3 sequences; only one count was recorded for approximately 19% of them. The ten largest clones take up 23% of the sample. The specimen was PBMCs or a T cell subset sorted from them (not recorded which). The receptors derive from a man between 18 and 35 years old who had mild COVID-19 (a few samples of this study predate the infection). The sample titles of this study are shuffled in the database, so cell type and time point are left out; the donor was told from shared clones.

V is TRBV4-1 and J is TRBJ2-3, with 9 nucleotides matching TRBD1. CDR3 length equals 16 residues. The V segment lost 4 bases and the J segment 4 bases; nucleotides outside the gene matches: 9. Germline CDR1 is MGHRA and CDR2 is YSYEKL. The CDR3 sequence: CASSPPGQGFADTQYF. DNA of the CDR3: TGCGCCAGCAGCCCACCGGGACAGGGATTCGCAGATACGCAGTATTTT.

This chain uses TRBV24-1 with TRBJ1-2; TRBD1 agrees at 7 bases. Losses at the gene ends were 4 bases for V and 7 bases for J; bases not matched to a gene: 11. Germline loops: CDR1 KGHDR, CDR2 SFDVKD. The CDR3 length is 15 residues. Here the CDR3 DNA reads TGTGCCACCAGTGACTATTGGGACAGCGCACCTGGCTACACCTTC. Its protein product is CATSDYWDSAPGYTF.

This clonotype was observed many times. V and J are TRBV6-5 and TRBJ2-5; no definite D call. V was cut by 0 bases and J by 5 bases, with 13 bases left in between. The CDR3 runs 15 residues. Per germline, CDR1 MNHEY and CDR2 SVGAGI. The CDR3 is CASSYSSGLGETQYF. The CDR3 DNA follows: TGTGCCAGCAGTTACTCTAGTGGGTTGGGTGAGACCCAGTACTTC.

This clonotype was seen many times. J is TRBJ2-1 and V is TRBV7-2, with D tentatively TRBD1 (7 bases). Trimming stripped 2 bases from V and 5 bases from J, with 13 bases between. There are 15 residues in the CDR3. Germline-derived CDR1 and CDR2 are SGHTA and FQGNSA. The CDR3 is CASSLTRGADNEQFF. The CDR3 DNA sequence: TGTGCCAGCAGCTTAACCAGGGGGGCAGACAATGAGCAGTTCTTC.

This chain connects TRBV2 to TRBJ2-7, with 8 bases lining up with TRBD1. V shed 7 bases, J shed 3 bases, and the junction held 8 bases outside the gene matches. Germline V gene lookup returns CDR1 SNHLY and CDR2 FYNNEI. The CDR3 runs to 14 residues. In nucleotides, the CDR3 is TGTGCCAGCACCTCCGGACAGGGAGTCTACGAGCAGTACGTC. Amino acids: CASTSGQGVYEQYV.

This clonotype was counted between two and nine times. The chain employs TRBV5-5 and TRBJ2-7; D remains ambiguous. Trimming left V 7 bases short and J 0 bases short, with 14 bases between. Germline V CDR1 and CDR2: SGHKS, YYEKEE (reference sequence). This CDR3 is 14 amino acids long. CDR3 protein: CASRSEKSSYEQYF. The CDR3 nucleotides are TGTGCCAGCCGTTCCGAAAAGTCCTCCTACGAGCAGTACTTC.

In its sample, this clonotype was seen a few times. The genes are TRBV9 and TRBJ1-2; TRBD1 matches 9 bases. Looked up from germline, CDR1 is SGDLS and CDR2 is YYNGEE. Losses at the gene ends were 3 bases for V and 4 bases for J; bases not matched to a gene: 10. CDR3 size: 16 residues. The CDR3 sequence is CASSGGQGGRFYGYTF. DNA of the CDR3: TGTGCCAGCAGCGGGGGACAGGGAGGAAGGTTCTATGGCTACACCTTC. Variable domain in full (rest from reference TRBV9 and TRBJ1-2): DSGVTQTPKHLITATGQRVTLRCSPRSGDLSVYWYQQSLDQGLQFLIQYYNGEERAKGNILERFSAQQFPDLHSELNLSSLELGDSALYFCASSGGQGGRFYGYTFGSGTRLTVV.

This clonotype appeared a few times. The gene calls are TRBV6-2 or TRBV6-3 and TRBJ2-3; TRBD2 aligns across 9 bases. The CDR3 runs to 15 residues. Trimming cost V 5 bases and J 2 bases; bases outside gene matches: 5. Germline V gene sequence: CDR1 MNHEY, CDR2 SVGEGT. Written as DNA, the CDR3 is TGTGCCAGCAGTCCTAGCGGGGCCCTCACAGATACGCAGTATTTT. This sequence encodes CASSPSGALTDTQYF.

The table lists this clonotype with a few counts. The chain combines TRBV4-1 with TRBJ2-2; TRBD1 agrees at 10 bases. The V gene end was trimmed by 5 bases and the J gene end by 5 bases; junction bases not matched to a gene: 14. Looked up from germline, CDR1 is MGHRA and CDR2 is YSYEKL. The CDR3 has 18 residues. DNA of the CDR3: TGCGCCAGCAGCGAAACGCCGGGACAGGGGACCCTTACCGGGGAGCTGTTTTTT. Its translation: CASSETPGQGTLTGELFF.